The source of this T cell receptor beta chain is a study of glioma-infiltrating T cells after dendritic cell vaccination. Data came from immunoSEQ multiplex PCR; TCRdb stores just in-frame clones and leaves some out. This sample has tens of thousands of clones; more than 75% occur once, and the top ten carry 9% to 10%. The CDR3 spans 13 residues. Trimming removed 2 bases from V and 4 bases from J, with 7 bases in between. Per the germline V gene, CDR1 is SGHRS and CDR2 is YFSETQ. This rearrangement joins TRBV5-1 to TRBJ1-5; D unresolved. The source is a human donor with glioblastoma. The material was blood, obtained before dendritic cell vaccination. The CDR3 nucleotides are TGCGCCAGCAGCTTCACCGGGAATCAGCCCCAGCATTTT. Translating gives CASSFTGNQPQHF.